These 7 T cell receptor beta chains share one sample of origin, sequenced in a study of cytomegalovirus exposure and HLA in healthy donors. In the PCR, 60 Vbeta and 13 Jbeta primers were used. Measured with immunoSEQ multiplex PCR; TCRdb has only the in-frame clones, and not every one. Seen here are 150,000 or so clones, around 88% observed once, and the top ten hold 1.5% to 2%. Sequenced input: PBMCs. These receptors all stem from a woman aged 18-29 years in good health and CMV-seronegative.

The count of this clone is one. The rearrangement joins TRBV15 to TRBJ1-1; TRBD1 agrees at 7 bases. Per germline, CDR1 LNHNV and CDR2 YYDKDF (reference sequence). This CDR3 comprises 15 residues. After removal of 3 bases from V and 1 base from J, the junction contained 5 bases not matched to a gene. The CDR3 nucleotides are TGTGCCACCAGCAGCCACAGGGGCTCGAACACTGAAGCTTTCTTT. This codes for CATSSHRGSNTEAFF.

In this sample, this clone turned up a few times. The chain links TRBV27 to TRBJ2-7; 7 bases fit TRBD1. After removal of 4 bases from V and 3 bases from J, the junction contained 12 bases not matched to a gene. The CDR3 is made up of 16 amino acids. CDR1 and CDR2 (germline): MNHEY, SMNVEV (reference sequence). CDR3 sequence (DNA): TGTGCCAGCAGTTCCCCCTTGAACAGGGGCCACTACGAGCAGTACTTC. Amino acids: CASSSPLNRGHYEQYF.

The chain has TRBV6-5 and TRBJ2-3; 11 bases are a match to TRBD2. The germline V gene has CDR1 MNHEY and CDR2 SVGAGI. This CDR3 has 15 residues. V lost 7 bases, J lost 2 bases, and 5 bases stayed unmatched. CDR3 nucleotide sequence: TGTGCCAGCACCGTGACTAGCGGGGACACAGATACGCAGTATTTT. Translated, it gives CASTVTSGDTDTQYF.

The V and J genes are TRBV11-2 and TRBJ1-1, with 7 nucleotides matching TRBD1. This CDR3 is 13 amino acids long. The germline V gene encodes CDR1 SGHAT and CDR2 FQNNGV. Trimming at V came to 1 base and at J to 4 bases, leaving 0 bases not matched to a gene. The CDR3 loop is CASSLGTGTEAFF. Here the CDR3 DNA reads TGTGCCAGCAGCTTAGGGACAGGCACTGAAGCTTTCTTT.

V and J are TRBV4-1 and TRBJ2-2, with TRBD1 matching 9 bases. V lost 6 bases and J lost 2; bases outside the gene matches: 10. There are 17 residues in the CDR3. Germline V lookup: CDR1 MGHRA, CDR2 YSYEKL. As DNA, the CDR3 is TGCGCCAGCAGTGAGAACCGGGACAGGGCTAACACCGGGGAGCTGTTTTTT. Protein product: CASSENRDRANTGELFF.

The J gene is TRBJ1-5, the V gene TRBV6-1; no definite D call. The V end was cut by 8 bases, the J end by 4 bases, with 15 bases between. Germline values: CDR1 MNHNS, CDR2 SASEGT. The CDR3 totals 14 residues. CDR3 sequence reads: CASARGGMNQPQHF. The CDR3, as DNA: TGTGCCAGCGCCCGAGGAGGGATGAATCAGCCCCAGCATTTT.

The chain has TRBV28 and TRBJ2-2; 7 bases line up with TRBD1. V was clipped by 4 bases and J by 0 bases; unmatched bases: 2. This CDR3 has 15 residues. The germline CDR1 and CDR2 sequences are MDHEN and SYDVKM. CDR3 nucleotides: TGTGCCAGCAGTTGGGGGACAGCGAACACCGGGGAGCTGTTTTTT. This translates into CASSWGTANTGELFF.